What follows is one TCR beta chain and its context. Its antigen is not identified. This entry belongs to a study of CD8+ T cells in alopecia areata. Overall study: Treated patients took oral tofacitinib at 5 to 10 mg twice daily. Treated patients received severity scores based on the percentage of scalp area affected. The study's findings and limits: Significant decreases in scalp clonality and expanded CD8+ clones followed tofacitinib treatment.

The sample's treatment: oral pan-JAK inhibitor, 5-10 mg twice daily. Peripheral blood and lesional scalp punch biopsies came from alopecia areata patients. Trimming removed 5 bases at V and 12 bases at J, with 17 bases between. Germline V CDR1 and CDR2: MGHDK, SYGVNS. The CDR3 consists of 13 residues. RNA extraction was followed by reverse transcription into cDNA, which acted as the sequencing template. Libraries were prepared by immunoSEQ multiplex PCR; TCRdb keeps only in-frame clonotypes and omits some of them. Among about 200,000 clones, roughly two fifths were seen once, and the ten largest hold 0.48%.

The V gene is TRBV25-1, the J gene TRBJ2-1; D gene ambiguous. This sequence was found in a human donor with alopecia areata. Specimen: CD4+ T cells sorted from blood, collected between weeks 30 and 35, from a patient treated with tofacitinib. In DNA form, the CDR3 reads TGTGCCAGCAGTTTCCAATCTACGCGAGGGCAGTTCTTC. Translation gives CASSFQSTRGQFF.